One sample yielded the 27 T cell receptor beta chains listed below, sequenced in a study of T cell responses to AZD1222 COVID-19 vaccine. The repertoire was sequenced with immunoSEQ multiplex PCR; TCRdb's copy has only in-frame clones and lacks some. Here the sample spans over 120,000 clones, about 93% being singletons. Sequencing was performed on peripheral blood, taken on day 0 of AZD1222 vaccination. The receptor source for this set is an adult in good health.

The rearrangement uses TRBV27 and TRBJ1-1; a possible D gene is TRBD1 (5 bases). The germline CDR1 and CDR2 sequences are MNHEY and SMNVEV (reference sequence). The V end was cut by 5 bases, the J end by 4 bases, with 17 bases between. CDR3 size: 15 residues. The CDR3 DNA reads TGTGCCAGCAGTCTTGATCCAGGGTTTAGCACTGAAGCTTTCTTT. Residues: CASSLDPGFSTEAFF.

The chain is built from TRBV4-3 and TRBJ1-6, with TRBD1 identical over 9 bases. This CDR3 is built from 14 residues. Losses at the gene ends were 2 bases for V and 14 bases for J; bases not matched to a gene: 7. Looked up from germline, CDR1 is LGHNA and CDR2 is YSLEER. CDR3 in amino acids: CASSQLLGQGTLHF. The CDR3 DNA sequence: TGCGCCAGCAGCCAACTCCTTGGACAGGGGACCCTCCACTTT.

This clone was found many times. V is TRBV23-1 and J is TRBJ2-5; D possibly corresponds to TRBD1 (6 bases). TRBV23-1 is classed as an ORF, of uncertain function. The CDR3 has 13 residues. The V gene lost 2 bases and the J gene lost 3 bases, with 7 bases spanning the gap. The CDR3 spells CASSQQGKETQYF. The CDR3 region has the DNA TGCGCCAGCAGTCAACAGGGGAAAGAGACCCAGTACTTC.

The rearrangement joins TRBV10-2 to TRBJ1-1; 9 bases are shared with TRBD1. The J segment lost 0 bases and the V segment lost 6 bases, leaving 8 bases of the junction unmatched. The CDR3 is 16 residues long. The germline CDR1 and CDR2 sequences are WSHSY and SAAADI. The CDR3 region is CASRGTGFNMNTEAFF. The DNA of the CDR3 is TGCGCCAGCAGGGGGACAGGGTTTAATATGAACACTGAAGCTTTCTTT.

This clone appeared a single time. The chain recombines TRBV2 with TRBJ1-1; tentatively, D is TRBD1 (5 bases). The CDR3 covers 14 residues. V dropped 8 bases and J dropped 2 bases, with 15 bases sitting between them. Germline lookup yields CDR1 SNHLY and CDR2 FYNNEI. Written as DNA, the CDR3 is TGTGCCAGCTTCACATGGGGCGTAAACACTGAAGCTTTCTTT. Amino acid sequence: CASFTWGVNTEAFF.

V is TRBV5-1 and J is TRBJ1-2, with D unclear. The V end lost 7 bases, the J end lost 4 bases, and 14 bases lay between the germline ends. The CDR3 runs 13 residues. The germline gives CDR1 SGHRS, CDR2 YFSETQ. DNA for the CDR3: TGCGCCAGCGCTAGGGTTTCCGGCTATGGCTACACCTTC. Translating it yields CASARVSGYGYTF.

As DNA, the CDR3 is TGTGCCAGCACACCAAGGACAGGGGTGAACACTGAAGCTTTCTTT. This translates into CASTPRTGVNTEAFF. The V gene is TRBV6-5, the J gene TRBJ1-1; 9 nucleotides line up with TRBD1. V gave up 7 bases and J gave up 0 bases; unmatched junction bases: 6. Germline loops: CDR1 MNHEY, CDR2 SVGAGI. The CDR3 covers 15 residues.

The chain carries TRBV3-1 (or the pseudogene TRBV3-2) and TRBJ1-5, with D possibly matching TRBD1 (5 bases). The CDR3 sequence is 15 residues long. Germline V gene data show CDR1 as LGHDT and CDR2 as YNNKEL (reference sequence). Trimming left V 4 bases short and J 4 bases short, with 14 bases between. The CDR3 sequence is CASSLGGLGNQPQHF. The CDR3 coding sequence is TGTGCCAGCAGCCTCGGGGGATTAGGGAATCAGCCCCAGCATTTT.

This clone appeared once. The chain is built from TRBV7-3 and TRBJ2-4; the D gene is possibly TRBD1 (5 bases). Germline loops: CDR1 SGHTA, CDR2 FQGTGA. The V gene lost 0 bases and the J gene lost 2 bases, with 8 bases spanning the gap. There are 15 residues in the CDR3. The CDR3 bases are TGTGCCAGCAGCTTAACGGCAGGGACCAAAAACATTCAGTACTTC. Its protein product is CASSLTAGTKNIQYF.

The chain couples TRBV4-1 to TRBJ2-1, with TRBD2 matching over 7 bases. Per the germline V gene, CDR1 is MGHRA and CDR2 is YSYEKL. The CDR3 runs 15 residues. V lost 4 bases to trimming and J lost 2 bases; unmatched junction nucleotides: 5. CDR3 nucleotides: TGCGCCAGCAGCCCCGGGACTAAAGCCTACAATGAGCAGTTCTTC. This encodes CASSPGTKAYNEQFF.

The chain is built from TRBV15 and TRBJ2-7; D uncertain. Germline V gene data show CDR1 as LNHNV and CDR2 as YYDKDF (reference sequence). The CDR3 covers 13 residues. The V end lost 5 bases, the J end lost 0 bases, and 8 bases lay between the germline ends. DNA of the CDR3: TGTGCCACCAGCGAAGAGAACTCCTACGAGCAGTACTTC. Its translation: CATSEENSYEQYF.

This clone has only one observation. The V and J genes are TRBV5-1 and TRBJ2-1, with D possibly matching TRBD1 (6 bases). The CDR3 length is 14 residues. CDR1 is SGHRS, CDR2 YFSETQ, per germline. V was shortened by 4 bases and J by 4 bases, with 12 bases between the two germline ends. CDR3 amino acids: CASSIRTAYNEQFF. CDR3 in DNA: TGCGCCAGCAGCATCAGGACAGCATACAATGAGCAGTTCTTC.

V usage is TRBV7-9 and J usage is TRBJ2-5; D possibly corresponds to TRBD2 (5 bases). Trimming took 7 bases from V and 4 from J, leaving 22 bases between them. Germline V gene sequence: CDR1 SEHNR, CDR2 FQNEAQ (reference sequence). The CDR3 runs 16 residues. This CDR3 reads CASNPWGVGARETQYF. Here the CDR3 DNA reads TGTGCCAGCAATCCCTGGGGAGTGGGCGCACGAGAGACCCAGTACTTC.

This chain links TRBV6-5 with TRBJ1-5, with D unresolved. Trimming pared 5 bases from V and 5 bases from J, leaving 13 bases between. Germline assignment: CDR1 MNHEY and CDR2 SVGAGI. The CDR3 spans 14 residues. In DNA, the CDR3 is TGTGCCAGCAGTCCCCTGTTAGGAGATCAGCCCCAGCATTTT. The encoded protein is CASSPLLGDQPQHF.

The chain combines TRBV6-5 with TRBJ2-3, with D tentatively TRBD2 (5 bases). The CDR3 contains 16 residues. Germline V gene data show CDR1 as MNHEY and CDR2 as SVGAGI. V was clipped by 1 base and J by 2 bases, with 13 bases between them. The DNA for the CDR3 is TGTGCCAGCAGTTACTTCGTCGGACTTGACACAGATACGCAGTATTTT. Its translation is CASSYFVGLDTDTQYF.

This clone was found once. The rearrangement links TRBV5-8 to TRBJ1-1, with 8 nucleotides matching TRBD1. The CDR3 sequence is 17 residues long. Germline CDR1 and CDR2: SGHTS and YDEGEE. J gave up 1 base and V 2 bases, and 10 bases lay outside the gene matches. This CDR3 reads CASSLSNRGVTNTEAFF. Here the CDR3 DNA reads TGTGCCAGCAGCTTAAGCAACAGGGGGGTTACGAACACTGAAGCTTTCTTT.

The J gene is TRBJ2-7, the V gene TRBV19; D might be TRBD1 or TRBD2, each matching 5 bases. Germline V gives CDR1 LNHDA, CDR2 SQIVND (reference sequence). Between the trimmed V and J ends, which lost 3 bases and 4 bases, there was a span of 13 bases. This CDR3 spans 14 amino acids. CDR3 DNA sequence: TGTGCCAGTAGTATTGGGTCAGGGAGTTACGAGCAGTACTTC. This codes for CASSIGSGSYEQYF.

The V call is TRBV6-6, the J call TRBJ1-1; D unresolved. The V end was cut by 2 bases, the J end by 5 bases, with 9 bases between. CDR3 length equals 13 residues. Germline values: CDR1 MNHNY, CDR2 SVGAGI (reference sequence). The CDR3 here is CASSYQVLTEAFF. CDR3 sequence (DNA): TGTGCCAGCAGTTACCAGGTGTTAACTGAAGCTTTCTTT.

The CDR3 region is CASSQDGTSAAGGETQYF. CDR3 nucleotides: TGCGCCAGCAGCCAAGATGGGACTAGCGCTGCGGGGGGAGAGACCCAGTACTTC. The chain joins TRBV4-3 to TRBJ2-5; 10 bases are a match to TRBD2. The CDR3 is 18 amino acids. Germline loops: CDR1 LGHNA, CDR2 YSLEER. Trimming removed 0 bases from V and 4 bases from J; junction bases left unmatched: 11.

CDR3 sequence reads: CASSQVYQGLVYGYTF. CDR3 nucleotide sequence: TGTGCCAGCAGCCAAGTATATCAGGGTCTGGTCTATGGCTACACCTTC. V is TRBV14 and J is TRBJ1-2; TRBD1 is a possible D gene (5 bases). The germline V gene encodes CDR1 SGHDN and CDR2 FVKESK. This CDR3 has 16 amino acids. Trimming pared 1 base from V and 4 bases from J, leaving 16 bases between.

This chain links TRBV19 with TRBJ2-1, with 9 bases matching TRBD1. Germline trimming cut 8 bases from V and 6 bases from J; bases unmatched to any gene: 2. Per germline, CDR1 LNHDA and CDR2 SQIVND (reference sequence). CDR3 length: 12 amino acids. The CDR3, as DNA: TGTGCCAGTCGACAGGGGGGCAATGAGCAGTTCTTC. Translated, it gives CASRQGGNEQFF.

The chain uses TRBV6-1 and TRBJ1-1, with D hard to call. The CDR3 covers 13 residues. In germline, CDR1 is MNHNS, CDR2 SASEGT. Trimming took 3 bases from V and 0 from J, leaving 5 bases between them. CDR3 residues: CASSDLLNTEAFF. CDR3 bases: TGTGCCAGCAGTGATCTCTTGAACACTGAAGCTTTCTTT.

The chain links TRBV23-1 to TRBJ2-6; 9 bases are a match to TRBD2. TRBV23-1 carries the ORF label, with uncertain function. This CDR3 is built from 17 residues. V was pared by 7 bases and J by 0 bases, with 7 bases of the junction left unmatched. The CDR3 here is CASIQAGGNSGANVLTF. DNA of the CDR3: TGCGCCAGCATCCAAGCGGGGGGTAACTCTGGGGCCAACGTCCTGACTTTC.

The chain employs TRBV14 and TRBJ1-1; D gene uncertain. Trimming took off 6 bases at V and 4 bases at J, with 9 bases between the two ends. Germline values: CDR1 SGHDN, CDR2 FVKESK. This CDR3 comprises 12 residues. CDR3 bases: TGTGCCAGCAGGAATCGGGTCACTGAAGCTTTCTTT. Its protein is CASRNRVTEAFF.

J is TRBJ1-6 and V is TRBV2, with D uncertain. Germline V lookup: CDR1 SNHLY, CDR2 FYNNEI. V was shortened by 2 bases and J by 10 bases, with 9 bases between the two germline ends. The CDR3 is 13 residues long. CDR3 DNA: TGTGCCAGCAGTGAACAGGAGGAATCACCCCTCCACTTT. It yields the protein CASSEQEESPLHF.

The chain carries TRBV2 and TRBJ2-2; possibly TRBD2 for D (7 bases). Per the germline V gene, CDR1 is SNHLY and CDR2 is FYNNEI. Trimming removed 6 bases from V and 1 base from J, with 9 bases in between. This CDR3 contains 14 residues. The CDR3 sequence: CASSGGLNTGELFF. CDR3 in DNA: TGTGCCAGCAGCGGGGGGCTGAACACCGGGGAGCTGTTTTTT.

The chain employs TRBV29-1 and TRBJ1-2, with D perhaps TRBD1 (5 bases). V was cut by 0 bases and J by 5 bases, with 31 bases left in between. This CDR3 has 20 residues. The germline V gene has CDR1 SQVTM and CDR2 ANQGSEA. CDR3 residues: CSVEDTRPDGRGGSSYGYTF. In DNA, the CDR3 is TGCAGCGTTGAAGATACTCGTCCCGACGGTAGGGGAGGGAGTTCTTATGGCTACACCTTC.